The rows below give T cell receptor beta chains drawn from one sample of a study of chemoradiotherapy in HPV16-positive cancers. TCRdb's table, derived via immunoSEQ multiplex PCR, lists solely in-frame clones and lacks some. Of over 10,000 clones in the sample, approximately 89% were seen once. The sequences come from blood, collected from a patient who underwent chemoradiotherapy. These receptors came from a human donor with HPV-associated anogenital cancer. Both conserved end residues are part of each CDR3. A D gene is named only where the DNA matches it firmly. The size entry is marked missing in some rows and otherwise reads once, few, many or a size class.

v_call: TRBV19; clone_size: few; d_call: -; j_call: TRBJ1-1; cdr3_nt: TGTGCCAGTCGGAGGTACACCAACACTGAAGCTTTCTTT; cdr3_aa: CASRRYTNTEAFF
v_call: TRBV6-5; clone_size: -; d_call: TRBD1; j_call: TRBJ2-7; cdr3_nt: TGTGCCAGCAGCTTGGACAGGTACGAGCAGTACTTC; cdr3_aa: CASSLDRYEQYF
v_call: TRBV11-3; clone_size: -; d_call: TRBD2; j_call: TRBJ2-1; cdr3_nt: TGTGCCAGCAGCCCCTCGGCGGGAGCCTACAATGAGCAGTTCTTC; cdr3_aa: CASSPSAGAYNEQFF
v_call: TRBV9; clone_size: -; d_call: -; j_call: TRBJ2-1; cdr3_nt: TGTGCCAGCAGCGTAGAGAACAATGAGCAGTTCTTC; cdr3_aa: CASSVENNEQFF
v_call: TRBV23-1; clone_size: -; d_call: -; j_call: TRBJ2-7; cdr3_nt: TGCGCCAGCAGTCATAAGGGGCGGAAAGCCTACGAGCAGTACTTC; cdr3_aa: CASSHKGRKAYEQYF
v_call: TRBV7-9; clone_size: -; d_call: TRBD1; j_call: TRBJ2-2; cdr3_nt: TGTGCCAGCAGCTTAAAGGGACAGGGTTTCTTCGGTAACACCGGGGAGCTGTTTTTT; cdr3_aa: CASSLKGQGFFGNTGELFF
v_call: TRBV5-5; clone_size: -; d_call: TRBD1; j_call: TRBJ1-1; cdr3_nt: TGTGCCAGCAGCAAGATCGGGGGACAGACGACTAGCGAAGCTTTCTTT; cdr3_aa: CASSKIGGQTTSEAFF
v_call: TRBV12-1; clone_size: -; d_call: -; j_call: TRBJ2-2; cdr3_nt: TGTGCCAGCAGCTTTCGGACAGTGAACACCGGGGAGCTGTTTTTT; cdr3_aa: CASSFRTVNTGELFF
v_call: TRBV4-1; clone_size: -; d_call: TRBD2; j_call: TRBJ2-5; cdr3_nt: TGCGCCAGCAGCCAAGGAACCGGGACTAGCGACCAAGAGACCCAGTACTTC; cdr3_aa: CASSQGTGTSDQETQYF
v_call: TRBV19; clone_size: -; d_call: -; j_call: TRBJ1-1; cdr3_nt: TGTGCCAGTAGTCTCCAGGGTGGGGTAACTGAAGCTTTCTTT; cdr3_aa: CASSLQGGVTEAFF
v_call: TRBV11-1; clone_size: medium-sized; d_call: -; j_call: TRBJ1-1; cdr3_nt: TGTGCCAGCAGTCCCCGCAGGCTGGACACTGAAGCTTTCTTT; cdr3_aa: CASSPRRLDTEAFF
v_call: TRBV19; clone_size: -; d_call: -; j_call: TRBJ2-2; cdr3_nt: TGTGCCAGTAGTACCCCGGGACACCCCACGAACACCGGGGAGCTGTTTTTT; cdr3_aa: CASSTPGHPTNTGELFF
v_call: TRBV27; clone_size: -; d_call: -; j_call: TRBJ2-1; cdr3_nt: TGTGCCAGCGCCTATTCCGGGACTTACTCCTACAATGAGCAGTTCTTC; cdr3_aa: CASAYSGTYSYNEQFF
v_call: TRBV6-1; clone_size: -; d_call: -; j_call: TRBJ2-7; cdr3_nt: TGTGCCAGCAGTGAGGATACCTACGAGCAGTACTTC; cdr3_aa: CASSEDTYEQYF
v_call: TRBV28; clone_size: few; d_call: -; j_call: TRBJ1-1; cdr3_nt: TGTGCCAGCAGTTTGGGCACTGAAGCTTTCTTT; cdr3_aa: CASSLGTEAFF
v_call: TRBV6-5; clone_size: -; d_call: TRBD1; j_call: TRBJ1-5; cdr3_nt: TGTGCCAGCAGTTTACACACAGGGGGCGGGAATCAGCCCCAGCATTTT; cdr3_aa: CASSLHTGGGNQPQHF
v_call: TRBV5-4; clone_size: -; d_call: -; j_call: TRBJ1-3; cdr3_nt: TGTGCCAGCAGCTTCCAGGGGTCCTCTGGAAACACCATATATTTT; cdr3_aa: CASSFQGSSGNTIYF
v_call: TRBV5-4; clone_size: -; d_call: -; j_call: TRBJ2-5; cdr3_nt: TGTGCCAGCAGCTTTGGCTACGGTAGGTCGGTAGCGACCCAGTACTTC; cdr3_aa: CASSFGYGRSVATQYF
v_call: TRBV18; clone_size: -; d_call: -; j_call: TRBJ1-1; cdr3_nt: TGTGCCAGCTCACCGACACAGAACACTGAAGCTTTCTTT; cdr3_aa: CASSPTQNTEAFF
v_call: TRBV7-2; clone_size: -; d_call: -; j_call: TRBJ2-2; cdr3_nt: TGTGCCAGCAGCTTACAGGGTAACACCGGGGAGCTGTTTTTT; cdr3_aa: CASSLQGNTGELFF
v_call: TRBV6-1; clone_size: -; d_call: -; j_call: TRBJ1-1; cdr3_nt: TGTGCCAGCAGTGACCCGGGCAGGATTGGCACTGAAGCTTTCTTT; cdr3_aa: CASSDPGRIGTEAFF
v_call: TRBV4-1; clone_size: few; d_call: TRBD1; j_call: TRBJ2-7; cdr3_nt: TGCGCCAGCAGCCAAGACAACTACAGGGGGAACGAGCAGTACTTC; cdr3_aa: CASSQDNYRGNEQYF
v_call: TRBV10-3; clone_size: -; d_call: TRBD1; j_call: TRBJ2-1; cdr3_nt: TGTGCCATCAGGAACCGGGACAGGGGGCTGAATGAGCAGTTCTTC; cdr3_aa: CAIRNRDRGLNEQFF
v_call: TRBV25-1; clone_size: -; d_call: -; j_call: TRBJ1-1; cdr3_nt: TGTGCCAGCAGTGAACAGGGGAACACTGAAGCTTTCTTT; cdr3_aa: CASSEQGNTEAFF
v_call: TRBV19; clone_size: -; d_call: -; j_call: TRBJ1-1; cdr3_nt: TGTGCCAGTAGAAAACAGGACATGAACACTGAAGCTTTCTTT; cdr3_aa: CASRKQDMNTEAFF
v_call: TRBV7-8; clone_size: -; d_call: -; j_call: TRBJ1-2; cdr3_nt: TGTGCCAGCAGCCCCCTGAGCGGGACCTATGGCTACACCTTC; cdr3_aa: CASSPLSGTYGYTF
v_call: TRBV6-4; clone_size: -; d_call: TRBD2; j_call: TRBJ2-1; cdr3_nt: TGTGCCAGCAGTGACTCGAGCGGGGGTGTCGATGAGCAGTTCTTC; cdr3_aa: CASSDSSGGVDEQFF
v_call: TRBV5-6; clone_size: -; d_call: -; j_call: TRBJ1-6; cdr3_nt: TGTGCCAGCAGCTTGGACAGGTGGCGGAATTCACCCCTCCACTTT; cdr3_aa: CASSLDRWRNSPLHF